This TCR beta chain was sequenced during a study of regulatory T cells in long-lasting Graves disease. About the research overall: For a period under 3 months, newly diagnosed Graves' patients had taken antithyroid drugs. Notes on the study in general: Patients with persistent disease showed a bias toward TRBV28, TRBJ1-2 and TRBJ2-5.

Time point here: newly diagnosed GD, antithyroid drugs for less than 3 months. From PBMCs, RNA was extracted and then used to make the TCR library. Arm-PCR of CDR3 regions with iRepertoire HTBI primers generated TCR beta libraries. TCRdb called the multiplex PCR reads again in MiXCR, with one record for every CDR3 protein. Counted here are 250,000 or so distinct CDR3 sequences, around a sixth occurring once; the ten biggest clones make up 12% to 15%. The CDR3 totals 16 residues. V was pared by 2 bases and J by 3 bases, with 8 bases of the junction left unmatched. Germline lookup yields CDR1 ENHRY and CDR2 SYGVKD. In this sample, this clonotype turned up a few times. Its specificity is not known. This sample was shared with a second study, whose subject was T cells in Graves' hyperthyroidism and ophthalmopathy. That source notes: A model of 13 V-J features distinguished ophthalmopathy from stable hyperthyroidism.

The V call is TRBV10-3, the J call TRBJ2-7; the match to TRBD1 covers 9 bases. The sequence was collected from a woman aged 25 to 39 with Graves disease. Sequences were derived from peripheral blood mononuclear cells (PBMCs), sampled at new diagnosis, from a patient treated with antithyroid drugs. The CDR3 spells CAISEQDRGSHYEQYF. Here the CDR3 DNA reads TGTGCCATCAGTGAGCAGGACAGGGGAAGCCACTACGAGCAGTACTTC.